Below, 32 T cell receptor beta chains from the same sample are listed, as sequenced in a study of post-analysis software for immune sequencing data. The authors incorporated unique molecular identifiers into the TCR beta cDNA libraries. Via MiXCR, TCRdb re-called the PCR reads, giving one row per CDR3 protein. Among 450,000 to 650,000 distinct CDR3 sequences listed, roughly 46% were seen once. General study findings and limits: Comparison of patients with controls showed five or six TRBV segments more frequent in patients, TRBV5-6, TRBV5-1 and TRBV20-1 among them.

These receptors' antigens are unknown. The sample taken for sequencing was blood. The receptors shown here come from a girl aged 5-17 years with multiple sclerosis.

In this sample, this clonotype turned up a few times. The V call is TRBV12-3 or TRBV12-4, the J call TRBJ2-1; maybe TRBD1 (5 bases). V lost 5 bases and J lost 8, with 10 bases in between. This CDR3 spans 12 amino acids. CDR3 DNA sequence: TGTGCCAGCAGTCGCCAGGGCTATGAGCAGTTCTTC. Translating it yields CASSRQGYEQFF.

The DNA of the CDR3 is TGTGCCAGCAGCTGGCCGCCGGGAGAGCAGTACTTC. It specifies CASSWPPGEQYF. V gene TRBV5-5 combines with J gene TRBJ2-7; TRBD2 might be the D (5 bases). Germline CDR1 and CDR2: SGHKS and YYEKEE (reference sequence). This CDR3 contains 12 residues. V dropped 3 bases and J dropped 7 bases, with 11 bases sitting between them.

A single count supports this clonotype. The V and J genes are TRBV28 and TRBJ2-7, with 11 bases fitting TRBD2. The CDR3 has 15 amino acids. V shed 6 bases and J 3 bases; nucleotides not matched to a gene: 7. CDR1 is MDHEN and CDR2 is SYDVKM in the germline V gene. The chain's CDR3 is CASSSGLAVYYEQYF. The DNA of the CDR3 is TGTGCCAGCAGCTCGGGACTAGCGGTTTACTACGAGCAGTACTTC.

The chain couples TRBV20-1 to TRBJ1-6, with TRBD1 as a possible D gene (5 bases). Germline V gene sequence: CDR1 DFQATT, CDR2 SNEGSKA (reference sequence). This CDR3 comprises 14 residues. Trimming left V 3 bases short and J 8 bases short, with 14 bases between. The CDR3 sequence is CSASLGDAHSPLHF. The CDR3 DNA is TGCAGTGCTAGTTTGGGGGATGCGCATTCACCCCTCCACTTT.

The genes are TRBV29-1 and TRBJ1-1; D is ambiguous. This CDR3 spans 13 amino acids. The germline V and J ends were trimmed by 4 bases and 2 bases, with 11 bases remaining between them. CDR1 and CDR2 from the germline V gene are SQVTM and ANQGSEA. CDR3 in amino acids: CSVGGLRNTEAFF. CDR3 DNA: TGCAGCGTTGGGGGTTTGAGAAACACTGAAGCTTTCTTT.

V and J are TRBV5-6 and TRBJ2-4; TRBD1 aligns across 7 bases. The better agreement between TRBJ2-7 and the DNA end casts doubt on the J call. Germline V gives CDR1 SGHDT, CDR2 YYEEEE. CDR3 length: 17 amino acids. DNA for the CDR3: TGTGCCAGCAGCTTGTATGCTGGGACAGCCAGCTCCTACGAGCAGTACTTC. This sequence encodes CASSLYAGTASSYEQYF.

The V and J genes are TRBV7-8 and TRBJ1-5; D gene uncertain. The V gene's germline CDR1 is SGHVS and CDR2 FQNEAQ. The ends were cut back, 2 bases at V and 0 bases at J, with 8 bases in the middle. The CDR3 is made up of 15 amino acids. The CDR3 sequence is CASSLTAVSNQPQHF. CDR3 coding DNA: TGTGCCAGCAGCTTAACAGCAGTTAGCAATCAGCCCCAGCATTTT.

This sequence joins TRBV7-2 and TRBJ2-1; D tentatively reads TRBD1 or TRBD2 (5 bases each). Germline CDR1 is SGHTA and CDR2 is FQGNSA. CDR3 length: 12 amino acids. The V gene lost 2 bases and the J gene lost 10 bases, with 9 bases spanning the gap. The CDR3 DNA is TGTGCCAGCAGCTTAAGGGGAGCCGAGCAGTTCTTC. Protein product: CASSLRGAEQFF.

The chain employs TRBV5-1 and TRBJ2-3; no reliable D call. The CDR3 runs 16 residues. Germline CDR1 is SGHRS and CDR2 is YFSETQ. V lost 0 bases to trimming and J lost 3 bases, with 14 bases between them. The CDR3 reads CASSLEGRVGTDTQYF. CDR3 bases: TGCGCCAGCAGCTTGGAGGGAAGAGTGGGGACAGATACGCAGTATTTT.

This clonotype has a handful of counts. This rearrangement joins TRBV10-3 to TRBJ2-7; D gene uncertain. The CDR3 extends over 13 amino acids. Germline CDR1 reads ENHRY; CDR2 reads SYGVKD. Trimming took off 4 bases at V and 1 base at J, with 8 bases between the two ends. In DNA form, the CDR3 reads TGTGCCATCAGTGGGTACGGATCCTACGAGCAGTACTTC. This gives the protein CAISGYGSYEQYF.

The rearrangement uses TRBV10-3 and TRBJ2-2, with D perhaps TRBD2 (7 bases). The CDR3 consists of 16 residues. Trimming took 8 bases from V and 3 from J, leaving 19 bases between them. Germline V gene sequence: CDR1 ENHRY, CDR2 SYGVKD. The CDR3 sequence: CAIPRGGTTHTGELFF. The CDR3 DNA follows: TGTGCCATCCCTCGAGGGGGGACTACCCACACCGGGGAGCTGTTTTTT.

This clonotype was observed a few times. The rearrangement joins TRBV3-1 to TRBJ2-7; the D gene is possibly TRBD2 (6 bases). This CDR3 spans 13 amino acids. Germline V CDR1 and CDR2: LGHDT, YNNKEL (reference sequence). Trimming shortened V by 3 bases and J by 9 bases, and 15 bases separated the two germline ends. CDR3 nucleotide sequence: TGTGCCAGCAGCCATCCCGGGAGAGACGTGCAGTACTTC. It is translated as CASSHPGRDVQYF.

The rearrangement joins TRBV6-5 to TRBJ1-1; D not resolved. The CDR3 has 15 amino acids. The V and J ends lost 1 base and 1 base respectively, with 10 bases between them. Germline lookup yields CDR1 MNHEY and CDR2 SVGAGI. The CDR3 region has the DNA TGTGCCAGCAGTTACTATCCGGGGAGGAACACTGAAGCTTTCTTT. Encoded protein: CASSYYPGRNTEAFF.

V and J are TRBV28 and TRBJ2-7; no clear D. This CDR3 spans 12 amino acids. V gave up 9 bases and J gave up 1 base, with 10 bases separating them. Germline values: CDR1 MDHEN, CDR2 SYDVKM. The CDR3 loop reads CASHSNSYEQYF. The CDR3 bases are TGTGCCAGTCACTCCAATTCCTACGAGCAGTACTTC.

Only a few counts were recorded for this clonotype. V and J are TRBV29-1 and TRBJ2-7; tentatively, D is TRBD1 (9 bases). The CDR3 is made up of 12 amino acids. In germline, CDR1 is SQVTM, CDR2 ANQGSEA. The CDR3 DNA follows: TGCAGTAGCGGGACAGGGACCTACGAGCAGTACTTC. Amino acids: CSSGTGTYEQYF.

Points on this clonotype: The junction and the germline gene differ at one end; a read error may be behind it. The gene calls are TRBV10-2 and TRBJ1-5; D gene unclear. CDR3 size: 14 residues. Germline values: CDR1 WSHSY, CDR2 SAAADI. The CDR3 coding sequence is TGCGCCAGCAGTGAATCTGATAGCAATCAGTCCCAGCATTTT. Protein product: CASSESDSNQSQHF.

V gene TRBV18 combines with J gene TRBJ2-1; no definite D call. The J call is uncertain, as TRBJ2-7 better fits the DNA end. Germline V gene data show CDR1 as KGHSH and CDR2 as LQKENI. The CDR3 has 13 residues. The CDR3 protein is CASSPPGYNEQYF. In DNA, the CDR3 is TGTGCCAGCTCACCACCGGGGTACAATGAGCAGTACTTC.

The DNA of the CDR3 is TGTGCCAGCAGCGCGGAGACGGGACTACTCACTGAAGCTTTCTTT. Its protein product is CASSAETGLLTEAFF. The V call is TRBV11-3, the J call TRBJ1-1, with D perhaps matching TRBD1 (5 bases). V lost 5 bases and J 4 bases, leaving 17 bases between the germline ends. The CDR3 covers 15 residues. In germline, CDR1 is SGHNT, CDR2 YENEEA.

The chain couples TRBV20-1 to TRBJ2-5, with 12 bases fitting TRBD2. The germline V gene encodes CDR1 DFQATT and CDR2 SNEGSKA (reference sequence). V lost 5 bases to trimming and J lost 5 bases; unmatched junction nucleotides: 18. There are 18 residues in the CDR3. Here the CDR3 DNA reads TGCAGTGCTCAGCTCGGACTAGCGGGGTGGAGGGCCCAGGAGACCCAGTACTTC. Amino acid sequence: CSAQLGLAGWRAQETQYF.

A word on this clonotype: The junction departs from the called germline gene at one end, perhaps through a read error. For the CDR3, the DNA is TGTGCCAGCAGCTTCTTATCCGGGACAGGGAACTATGGCCACACCTTC. It codes for CASSFLSGTGNYGHTF. This sequence joins TRBV6-5 and TRBJ1-2, with TRBD1 identical over 9 bases. The CDR3 consists of 16 residues. CDR1 MNHEY and CDR2 SVGAGI come from the germline V gene.

The V call is TRBV7-9, the J call TRBJ2-1, with D possibly being TRBD2 (6 bases). CDR1 and CDR2 from the germline V gene are SEHNR and FQNEAQ (reference sequence). Between the trimmed V and J ends, which lost 4 bases and 0 bases, there was a span of 16 bases. The CDR3 is 17 amino acids. The CDR3 protein is CASSSPRDSGSYNEQFF. CDR3 coding DNA: TGTGCCAGCAGCTCTCCCCGGGACTCCGGCTCCTACAATGAGCAGTTCTTC. Variable domain in full (rest from reference TRBV7-9 and TRBJ2-1): DTGVSQNPRHKITKRGQNVTFRCDPISEHNRLYWYRQTLGQGPEFLTYFQNEAQLEKSRLLSDRFSAERPKGSFSTLEIQRTEQGDSAMYLCASSSPRDSGSYNEQFFGPGTRLTVL.

CDR3 in amino acids: CASSFGTGIGEQYF. The DNA of the CDR3 is TGTGCCAGCAGCTTCGGGACAGGGATCGGCGAGCAGTACTTC. The rearrangement links TRBV7-9 to TRBJ2-7; 9 bases fit TRBD1. The CDR3 sequence is 14 residues long. Germline V gene sequence: CDR1 SEHNR, CDR2 FQNEAQ (reference sequence). The trim removed 3 bases at V and 6 bases at J, leaving 6 bases unmatched. Looking up the rest from reference TRBV7-9 and TRBJ2-7 gives the full variable domain: DTGVSQNPRHKITKRGQNVTFRCDPISEHNRLYWYRQTLGQGPEFLTYFQNEAQLEKSRLLSDRFSAERPKGSFSTLEIQRTEQGDSAMYLCASSFGTGIGEQYFGPGTRLTVT.

V is TRBV7-9 and J is TRBJ1-2; TRBD1 matches 7 bases. The CDR3 is made up of 14 amino acids. V dropped 11 bases and J dropped 2; count of bases not matched to a gene: 11. Germline V lookup: CDR1 SEHNR, CDR2 FQNEAQ (reference sequence). CDR3 region: CAGERTGINYGYTF. In nucleotides, the CDR3 is TGTGCCGGTGAACGGACAGGAATCAACTATGGCTACACCTTC.

The V gene is TRBV7-2, the J gene TRBJ1-2; D is ambiguous. V lost 4 bases and J lost 1, with 16 bases in between. Germline V gene data show CDR1 as SGHTA and CDR2 as FQGNSA. This CDR3 spans 16 amino acids. The CDR3 loop is CASSSYEGRVNYGYTF. CDR3 sequence (DNA): TGTGCCAGCAGCTCCTACGAAGGACGGGTTAACTATGGCTACACCTTC.

The chain has TRBV12-3 or TRBV12-4 and TRBJ2-3; D may be TRBD2 (6 bases). V lost 9 bases and J 3 bases, leaving 7 bases between the germline ends. The CDR3 loop spans 11 amino acids. The CDR3 region has the DNA TGTGCCAGTCGGGAGACAGATACGCAGTATTTT. This encodes CASRETDTQYF.

This clonotype has only a few counts. The rearrangement uses TRBV4-1 and TRBJ2-3; TRBD2 might be the D (5 bases). V lost 1 base and J 5 bases, leaving 16 bases between the germline ends. The CDR3 has 16 residues. The germline gives CDR1 MGHRA, CDR2 YSYEKL. The CDR3 loop is CASSQASGSWVDTQYF. The CDR3 bases are TGCGCCAGCAGCCAAGCGTCGGGATCCTGGGTAGATACGCAGTATTTT.

The chain joins TRBV29-1 to TRBJ1-2; D is uncertain. Germline V gene sequence: CDR1 SQVTM, CDR2 ANQGSEA. This CDR3 contains 13 residues. Trimming removed 4 bases at V and 6 bases at J, with 15 bases between. The CDR3 loop reads CSVVDRFSDGYTF. DNA for the CDR3: TGCAGCGTTGTTGACCGTTTCAGTGATGGCTACACCTTC.

The V call is TRBV20-1, the J call TRBJ2-3; TRBD2 agrees at 8 bases. The CDR3 spans 14 residues. Germline V lookup: CDR1 DFQATT, CDR2 SNEGSKA (reference sequence). The J segment lost 2 bases and the V segment lost 6 bases, leaving 7 bases of the junction unmatched. The CDR3 sequence: CSARDGGATDTQYF. CDR3 DNA: TGCAGTGCCAGGGACGGGGGGGCCACAGATACGCAGTATTTT.

The rearrangement uses TRBV29-1 and TRBJ2-1, with a weak D call TRBD2 (5 bases). This CDR3 spans 13 amino acids. V lost 4 bases to trimming and J lost 10 bases, with 17 bases between them. The germline gives CDR1 SQVTM, CDR2 ANQGSEA. CDR3 in amino acids: CSVVTSERGEQFF. The CDR3 DNA reads as TGCAGCGTTGTTACCAGCGAGAGAGGGGAGCAGTTCTTC.

Only a few counts were recorded for this clonotype. The rearrangement uses TRBV10-3 and TRBJ2-3; TRBD1 or TRBD2 may be the D gene (5 bases each). CDR1 is ENHRY and CDR2 is SYGVKD in the germline V gene. V was shortened by 7 bases and J by 3 bases, with 14 bases between the two germline ends. The CDR3 runs to 14 residues. The CDR3 coding sequence is TGTGCCATCACCGGGACGGCCCCGACAGATACGCAGTATTTT. This translates into CAITGTAPTDTQYF.

This clonotype has at least ten counts. This chain connects TRBV12-3 or TRBV12-4 to TRBJ2-1; D is unclear. Trimming cost V 8 bases and J 6 bases, with 8 bases left between them. This CDR3 spans 11 amino acids. The CDR3: CASSPRNEQFF. CDR3 sequence (DNA): TGTGCCAGCTCCCCCCGCAATGAGCAGTTCTTC.

With regard to this clonotype: The junction shows a germline mismatch at one end, possibly a read error. The rearrangement links TRBV5-1 to TRBJ2-3; TRBD2 is a possible D gene (6 bases). Germline V gene lookup returns CDR1 SGHRS and CDR2 YFSETQ. This CDR3 is 14 amino acids long. The CDR3 DNA sequence: TGTGCCAGCAGTTTCGGCGGGGGCACAGATACGCAGTATTTT. This translates into CASSFGGGTDTQYF.